The clone carrying this T cell receptor (beta chain) was counted ten times or more. Its antigen is currently unknown. The CDR3 has 17 residues. Germline assignment: CDR1 LNHNV and CDR2 YYDKDF (reference sequence). Between the trimmed V and J ends, which lost 1 base and 4 bases, there was a span of 17 bases. From the 5' RACE reads, TCRdb called clonotypes with MiXCR, one entry per CDR3 protein. Found here are tens of thousands of distinct CDR3 sequences, about 3.7% of them singletons; the top ten hold 6.5%. These data are taken from a study of neurological immune-mediated disorders. Study-wide background: The disease course was relapsing-remitting in roughly 31 and secondary progressive in about 9% of the roughly 34 multiple sclerosis patients. Study-level results: Phylogenetically, 18 of 34 multiple sclerosis patients' repertoires fell into one related-CDR3 cluster, a possible signature.

The receptor was isolated from a man aged 60-69 years with multiple sclerosis. The chain combines TRBV15 with TRBJ2-1, with D tentatively TRBD2 (6 bases). The sample was PBMCs. CDR3 residues: CATSRGIGDSFYNEQFF. The CDR3 DNA is TGTGCCACCAGCAGAGGTATCGGGGACTCTTTTTACAATGAGCAGTTCTTC.